The next 19 T cell receptor beta chains were all read from a single sample in a study of neoadjuvant anti-PD-1 for oral cavity cancer. Method: immunoSEQ multiplex PCR; TCRdb's copy keeps in-frame clones and lacks some. The data show 7,200 or so clones, roughly 49% seen once. The sequences come from tumor tissue, collected before nivolumab (anti-PD-1) treatment. The receptors here all came from a person between 40 and 85 years old with oral cavity squamous cell carcinoma.

The rearrangement uses TRBV4-1 and TRBJ2-2; D remains unclear. With 4 bases removed from V and 4 bases from J, the gap between germline ends came to 16 bases. CDR3 length equals 16 residues. Per germline, CDR1 MGHRA and CDR2 YSYEKL. The CDR3 nucleotides read TGCGCCAGCAGCCCTAAAAGCTTAACGGGCACCGGGGAGCTGTTTTTT. Translating gives CASSPKSLTGTGELFF.

The V gene is TRBV5-5, the J gene TRBJ1-5, with D unresolved. Trimming left V 2 bases short and J 2 bases short, with 14 bases between. The CDR3 consists of 16 residues. From germline, CDR1 is SGHKS and CDR2 YYEKEE (reference sequence). CDR3 bases: TGTGCCAGCAGCTTCGCCAAGGAATTGGGCAATCAGCCCCAGCATTTT. It is translated as CASSFAKELGNQPQHF.

The chain carries TRBV18 and TRBJ2-6; D is perhaps TRBD1 or TRBD2 (5 bases each). CDR3 length equals 20 residues. The germline gives CDR1 KGHSH, CDR2 LQKENI. V was trimmed by 6 bases and J by 2 bases, leaving 26 bases between them. The CDR3 loop reads CASSPTTTTIRVAGANVLTF. Written as DNA, the CDR3 is TGTGCCAGCTCCCCAACCACGACGACTATCAGGGTAGCTGGGGCCAACGTCCTGACTTTC.

The gene calls are TRBV7-3 and TRBJ1-1; D possibly corresponds to TRBD1 (5 bases). V was clipped by 5 bases and J by 0 bases, with 25 bases between them. Germline V gene lookup returns CDR1 SGHTA and CDR2 FQGTGA. CDR3 length equals 19 residues. In nucleotides, the CDR3 is TGTGCCAGCAGCCTCACGGGGCCGTCCTTCCGGGTGCTGAACACTGAAGCTTTCTTT. This sequence encodes CASSLTGPSFRVLNTEAFF.

V is TRBV6-6 and J is TRBJ1-2, with 8 positions matching TRBD1. V lost 4 bases and J lost 4; bases outside the gene matches: 11. CDR3 length: 16 residues. Germline lookup yields CDR1 MNHNY and CDR2 SVGAGI (reference sequence). Here the CDR3 DNA reads TGTGCCAGCAGTTCCCGGACAGGGCGCGGGGGCTATGGCTACACCTTC. Translated, it gives CASSSRTGRGGYGYTF.

The V gene is TRBV5-5, the J gene TRBJ2-2; 9 bases map to TRBD2. Per germline, CDR1 SGHKS and CDR2 YYEKEE (reference sequence). The CDR3 is 15 residues long. The V gene end was trimmed by 1 base and the J gene end by 4 bases; junction bases not matched to a gene: 2. CDR3 nucleotides: TGTGCCAGCAGCTTGTTAGCGGGAGTCACCGGGGAGCTGTTTTTT. Protein product: CASSLLAGVTGELFF. The full variable domain, in which reference TRBV5-5 and TRBJ2-2 provide the parts outside the CDR3, is DAGVTQSPTHLIKTRGQQVTLRCSPISGHKSVSWYQQVLGQGPQFIFQYYEKEERGRGNFPDRFSARQFPNYSSELNVNALLLGDSALYLCASSLLAGVTGELFFGEGSRLTVL.

The chain carries TRBV5-6 and TRBJ1-6; 10 nucleotides line up with TRBD1. The germline V gene encodes CDR1 SGHDT and CDR2 YYEEEE. Trimming at V came to 4 bases and at J to 9 bases, leaving 7 bases not matched to a gene. The CDR3 has 15 amino acids. CDR3 DNA: TGTGCCAGCAGCCCCACCGGGACAGGGGTTTCACCCCTCCACTTT. This sequence encodes CASSPTGTGVSPLHF.

The rearrangement uses TRBV11-2 and TRBJ2-7, with a weak D call TRBD2 (5 bases). Trimming pared 5 bases from V and 7 bases from J, leaving 21 bases between. Germline V gene data show CDR1 as SGHAT and CDR2 as FQNNGV. The CDR3 covers 15 residues. The CDR3 DNA sequence: TGTGCCAGCAGCCCTTTAGCGATTGGGTTTAGTGAGCAGTACTTC. Its translation is CASSPLAIGFSEQYF.

The table lists this clone with a count of one. The chain has TRBV14 and TRBJ2-3; no firm D call. V was clipped by 4 bases and J by 2 bases, with 7 bases between them. CDR3 length: 13 residues. Germline CDR1 is SGHDN and CDR2 is FVKESK. CDR3 DNA sequence: TGTGCCAGCAGCCGCCGAACCACAGATACGCAGTATTTT. Its protein is CASSRRTTDTQYF.

In regard to this clone: The same CDR3 also results from other DNA sequences found in this sample. The chain carries TRBV6-5 and TRBJ2-2; TRBD2 might be the D (5 bases). The V gene lost 1 base and the J gene lost 6 bases, with 12 bases spanning the gap. This CDR3 is built from 15 residues. Per germline, CDR1 MNHEY and CDR2 SVGAGI. The CDR3 region is CASSYFREFPGELFF. The CDR3, as DNA: TGTGCCAGCAGTTACTTTCGGGAATTCCCCGGGGAGCTGTTTTTT.

The genes are TRBV18 and TRBJ1-2; no reliable D call. The ends were cut back, 3 bases at V and 0 bases at J, with 8 bases in the middle. Germline V gene sequence: CDR1 KGHSH, CDR2 LQKENI. The CDR3 runs 14 residues. The CDR3 DNA reads as TGTGCCAGCTCACCTGCCAGTACTAACTATGGCTACACCTTC. It codes for CASSPASTNYGYTF.

The rearrangement links TRBV28 to TRBJ2-3; a possible D gene is TRBD2 (7 bases). Between the trimmed V and J ends, which lost 6 bases and 5 bases, there was a span of 21 bases. This CDR3 has 16 amino acids. CDR1 and CDR2 from the germline V gene are MDHEN and SYDVKM. The CDR3 DNA reads TGTGCCAGCAGGGGGATGGGGGCGGGAGAAAAAGATACGCAGTATTTT. It yields the protein CASRGMGAGEKDTQYF.

To note about this clone: At one end the junction does not follow the germline gene, possibly because of a read error. V usage is TRBV7-7 and J usage is TRBJ1-2; possible D gene TRBD1, 6 bases. In germline, CDR1 is SSHAT, CDR2 FNYEAQ (reference sequence). This CDR3 contains 15 residues. The CDR3 bases are TGTGCTAGCAGCTCCCCTAGGGGGGGTGACTATGGCTACACCTTC. Translated: CASSSPRGGDYGYTF.

The V gene is TRBV2, the J gene TRBJ2-6; maybe TRBD1 (6 bases). The CDR3 has 15 residues. Germline CDR1 SNHLY, CDR2 FYNNEI. The V end was cut by 6 bases, the J end by 2 bases, with 11 bases between. The CDR3 nucleotides are TGTGCCAGCAGGGAAACAGGGACTGGGGCCAACGTCCTGACTTTC. It specifies CASRETGTGANVLTF.

The genes are TRBV29-1 and TRBJ2-7; no firm D call. Germline V gene data show CDR1 as SQVTM and CDR2 as ANQGSEA. V lost 6 bases, J lost 1 base, and 10 bases lay in between. This CDR3 is built from 12 residues. The DNA of the CDR3 is TGCAGCGTCCCGGGCTCTTCCTACGAGCAGTACTTC. It yields the protein CSVPGSSYEQYF.

This chain uses TRBV7-3 with TRBJ2-3; D ambiguous. The CDR3 spans 16 residues. CDR1 SGHTA and CDR2 FQGTGA come from the germline V gene. Trimming left V 1 base short and J 4 bases short, with 15 bases between. The CDR3 DNA is TGTGCCAGCAGCTTAATGAGCTCTGGCCGGGCAGATACGCAGTATTTT. It encodes CASSLMSSGRADTQYF.

This rearrangement joins TRBV20-1 to TRBJ1-2, with D unresolved. The germline gives CDR1 DFQATT, CDR2 SNEGSKA (reference sequence). Trimming removed 3 bases at V and 5 bases at J, with 4 bases between. CDR3 size: 10 residues. The CDR3 is CSARGYGYTF. CDR3 in DNA: TGCAGTGCTAGGGGGTATGGCTACACCTTC.

This chain uses TRBV5-6 with TRBJ1-2; no clear D gene. V lost 4 bases and J lost 2, with 9 bases in between. Per germline, CDR1 SGHDT and CDR2 YYEEEE. CDR3 length equals 13 residues. CDR3 DNA sequence: TGTGCCAGCAGCCCAAGTCGGAACTATGGCTACACCTTC. This gives the protein CASSPSRNYGYTF.

V and J are TRBV7-8 and TRBJ2-1; 9 nucleotides align to TRBD2. Looked up from germline, CDR1 is SGHVS and CDR2 is FQNEAQ. This CDR3 is 15 amino acids long. J was trimmed by 6 bases and V by 4 bases; bases with no gene match: 7. CDR3 region: CASSSSSGIFNEQFF. The CDR3 DNA is TGTGCCAGCAGCTCCTCTAGCGGGATATTCAATGAGCAGTTCTTC.